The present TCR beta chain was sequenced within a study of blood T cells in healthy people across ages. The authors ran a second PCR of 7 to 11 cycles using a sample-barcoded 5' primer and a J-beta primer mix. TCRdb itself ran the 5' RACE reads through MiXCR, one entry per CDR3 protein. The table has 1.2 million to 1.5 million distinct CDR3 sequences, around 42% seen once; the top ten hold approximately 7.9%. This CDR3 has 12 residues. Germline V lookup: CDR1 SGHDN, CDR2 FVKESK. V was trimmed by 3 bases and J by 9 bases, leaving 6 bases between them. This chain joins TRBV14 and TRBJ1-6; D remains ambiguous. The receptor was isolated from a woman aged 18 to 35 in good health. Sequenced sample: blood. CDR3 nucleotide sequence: TGTGCCAGCAGCCAGGCAATTTCACCCCTCCACTTT. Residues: CASSQAISPLHF.